This TCR beta chain emerged from a study of beta chain features in type 1 diabetes (dated by TCRdb to 2016 to 2019). For the study in its entirety: Mean age, gender distribution, total cell number and subset yield did not differ between patients and healthy donors. The study compared the TCRB repertoires of sorted circulating CD4+ T cell subsets in recently diagnosed type 1 diabetes patients with those in matched healthy donors. A total of about 110 million sorted cells were examined across all samples, and the number of cells per subset was strongly correlated with RNA yield. Regulatory and stem cell-like memory subsets were obtained from only 8 patients and roughly eight healthy donors, while naive and central memory subsets were obtained from all 30 or so donors. Findings and caveats that apply to the study as a whole: Because cDNA was sequenced instead of genomic DNA, activated cells with high expression could be over-represented, although the groups did not differ in activation or CD3 levels. A moderate but significant shortening of TCRB CDR3 length was observed in type 1 diabetes patients in all four CD4+ subsets. PCR might favor shorter templates, but patient and control samples were amplified and corrected together, so any skew would affect both groups equally. Fewer insertions and more nucleotide deletions at VDJ recombination sites were observed in patients with type 1 diabetes, implying thymic rearrangement abnormalities. Naive, central memory and regulatory TCRB repertoires appeared to be more similar among patients than among healthy donors. HLA sub-analyses involved small numbers of individuals, so any influence of HLA type on TCRB rearrangement remained unresolved.

The High Capacity cDNA Reverse Transcription Kit was used to reverse transcribe all of the isolated RNA, meaning that expressed TCRB transcripts were what got sequenced. Deep immunoSEQ sequencing was applied to naive, central memory and regulatory T cell samples, giving an average of around 3.8 million total reads per sample. After sorted cells were lysed in RLT buffer, RNA was extracted with DNase-treated RNeasy Micro or Mini kits, with the choice depending on cell number. To prevent cross-contamination, each cell subset was processed individually, whereas patient and healthy donor samples were processed jointly. TCRB sequences were amplified from cDNA with the immunoSEQ multiplex PCR, producing 87-bp fragments spanning the CDR3 region. Sequencing of the amplicons was done on the Illumina HiSeq platform. In the authors' own workflow: Synthetic template baselines were used to correct PCR bias computationally, reads within Hamming distance 2 were collapsed, and singletons that could not be merged were discarded. Reads were aligned to IMGT to assign V, D and J genes, CDR3 length, and insertions or deletions at six rearrangement sites. Within each subset, clonotype counts were normalized to sorted cell number, after which true diversity and Gini coefficients were computed with the tcR R package. The overlap coefficient, calculated on TCRB nucleotide sequences, was used to quantify repertoire sharing. Out-of-frame TCRB sequences from naive cells were analyzed to stand in for the pre-selection repertoire. In TCRdb, the immuneACCESS table is reduced to in-frame sequences with V and J assigned. These tables do not hold every clone; where another copy was compared, an unresolved V gene accounts for under half, and the others remain unexplained. V and J calls plus clone size are reproduced from that table; the DNA served to infer D and trimming. The sample yields about 660,000 clones; over 11% were counted once. The ten largest clones capture 0.035% to 0.045% of the sample.

A remark on this clone: It has no known antigen specificity. The record has no base qualities; no much larger clone is one base away.

Counted from cysteine to phenylalanine, this CDR3 has 14 amino acids. The read is trimmed to its CDR3 DNA, 42 bases read in frame from base 1. V is pruned by 5 bases and J by 7 bases, leaving 6 bases of the junction without a gene match. CDR1 and CDR2 (SGHTA, FQGNSA) derive from the germline V gene. Each donor gave one peripheral blood draw, roughly 110 mL on average, collected into heparinised tubes. Using a panel that included CD45RO, CCR7, CD25, CD127, CD95 and CD27, naive, central memory, regulatory and stem cell-like memory CD4+ T cells were sorted on a BD FACSAria II. Every sorted population had a purity above 95%. PBMCs were isolated immediately by Lymphoprep density gradient centrifugation and stained directly without culture. So that batch effects would be minimized, each experiment stained and sorted samples in pairs, pairing one healthy donor with one patient.

The sequenced sample was naive CD4+ T cells from blood. The cell subset or site label here, explained by the study, means: true naive CD4+ T cells. The TCR originated in a man aged 18 to 35 with type 1 diabetes. Rearrangement joined TRBV7-2 to TRBJ1-5; 9 middle bases align to TRBD1. This receptor carries the CDR3 CASSPRQGEQPQHF. The nucleotides are TGTGCCAGCAGCCCGAGACAGGGGGAACAGCCCCAGCATTTT. The variable domain in full, with residues beyond the CDR3 obtained from the reference TRBV7-2 and TRBJ1-5 genes, is GAGVSQSPSNKVTEKGKDVELRCDPISGHTALYWYRQSLGQGLEFLIYFQGNSAPDKSGLPSDRFSAERTGGSVSTLTIQRTQQEDSAVYLCASSPRQGEQPQHFGDGTRLSIL.